These T cell receptor beta chains were read from a single sample in a study of graft-versus-host responses after intestinal transplantation. Clones were read by immunoSEQ multiplex PCR, and TCRdb kept only the in-frame ones, dropping some. This table has around 90,000 clones, 85% to 95% appearing once. These receptors have no known antigen. The material was unstimulated CD8+ T cells sorted from spleen or lymph node cells, obtained before transplant. The receptors here all came from a human donor who was the organ donor for an intestinal transplant. The CDR3 runs from the conserved cysteine through the conserved F or W. Fields, in order: CDR3 length, V gene, clone size, J gene, D gene, CDR3 DNA, CDR3 protein. D genes are given only for firm matches. Some rows have no size entry. The others give once, few or many, or a class for an expanded clone.

15,TRBV15,.,TRBJ2-1,.,TGTGCCACCAGCAGACTGGTGGGGGGCTACAATGAGCAGTTCTTC,CATSRLVGGYNEQFF
16,TRBV10-2,.,TRBJ2-2,TRBD2,TGCGCCAGCAGTGAAGGTGAGCGGGAAGGAGCCGGGGAGCTGTTTTTT,CASSEGEREGAGELFF
17,TRBV5-1,.,TRBJ2-3,TRBD2,TGCGCCAGCAGCCTCTCTCGGACTAGCGGGGTTATAGATACGCAGTATTTT,CASSLSRTSGVIDTQYF
15,TRBV13,.,TRBJ2-7,TRBD1,TGTGCCAGCAGCTTGGGAGGACAGGGGTTCTACGAGCAGTACTTC,CASSLGGQGFYEQYF
19,TRBV13,.,TRBJ2-7,TRBD1,TGTGCCAGCAGCCCCGGAGGGACAGGGGACCCTCGTTCGTTTTACGAGCAGTACTTC,CASSPGGTGDPRSFYEQYF
15,TRBV19,.,TRBJ2-1,.,TGTGCCAGTAGTATAGTAGCTCTTTCCTACAATGAGCAGTTCTTC,CASSIVALSYNEQFF
13,TRBV25-1,.,TRBJ1-5,.,TGTGCCAGCAGTATAAGCGGGGCGCAGCCCCAGCATTTT,CASSISGAQPQHF
14,TRBV11-1,.,TRBJ2-5,.,TGTGCCAGCAGCAGTCGACAGATACAAGAGACCCAGTACTTC,CASSSRQIQETQYF
13,TRBV5-4,.,TRBJ1-2,TRBD1,TGTGCCAGCCGGACAGGGCCTCTCTATGGCTACACCTTC,CASRTGPLYGYTF
14,TRBV7-2,.,TRBJ1-1,TRBD1,TGTGCCAGCAGCTCGACAGGGATGTACACTGAAGCTTTCTTT,CASSSTGMYTEAFF
18,TRBV15,.,TRBJ1-3,.,TGTGCCACCAGCAGAGATCTAAAAGTCCAGGGCAAGGGAAACACCATATATTTT,CATSRDLKVQGKGNTIYF
20,TRBV9,.,TRBJ2-1,.,TGTGCCAGCAGCATTGGACAGGGGTCCTTAGCGGGAGACCCAGGGGGTGAGCAGTTCTTC,CASSIGQGSLAGDPGGEQFF
15,TRBV28,.,TRBJ1-5,.,TGTGCCAGCAGTTTGGCGGGACGTAGCAATCAGCCCCAGCATTTT,CASSLAGRSNQPQHF
13,TRBV6-5,.,TRBJ2-7,.,TGTGCCAGCAGCCCCCGGACAGACTACGAGCAGTACTTC,CASSPRTDYEQYF
15,TRBV7-2,once,TRBJ1-1,.,TGTGCCAGCAGCTTATTAGTGGGGGGAAACACTGAAGCTTTCTTT,CASSLLVGGNTEAFF
13,TRBV5-4,.,TRBJ1-2,TRBD1,TGTGCCAGCAGCCCCGGGACAGGCTATGGCTACACCTTC,CASSPGTGYGYTF
13,TRBV6-1,once,TRBJ1-5,.,TGTGCCAGCAGCCCCTCTCGAGGGCAGCCCCAGCATTTT,CASSPSRGQPQHF
13,TRBV27,.,TRBJ2-5,.,TGTGCCAGCAGTTTAATAGCTAGGGAGACCCAGTACTTC,CASSLIARETQYF
13,TRBV11-2,once,TRBJ1-3,.,TGTGCCAGCAGCTTTACTTATGGAAACACCATATATTTT,CASSFTYGNTIYF
15,TRBV7-9,.,TRBJ2-7,.,TGTGCCAGCAGCTGGGGCAGTCAAGGGTTTTTCGAGCAGTACTTC,CASSWGSQGFFEQYF
17,TRBV15,.,TRBJ1-6,.,TGTGCCACCAGCAGAGATGTCCACAGAACAAATAATTCACCCCTCCACTTT,CATSRDVHRTNNSPLHF
15,TRBV27,.,TRBJ2-3,.,TGTGCCAGCAGTACAGGGCCAGCGGGCACAGATACGCAGTATTTT,CASSTGPAGTDTQYF
13,TRBV10-2,.,TRBJ1-6,TRBD1,TGCGCCAGCAGAACAGGGGATGGGTCACCCCTCCACTTT,CASRTGDGSPLHF
18,TRBV7-8,.,TRBJ1-3,TRBD1,TGTGCCAGCAGCGTAGCGGACAGGGGGTTGTCCAGTGGAAACACCATATATTTT,CASSVADRGLSSGNTIYF
12,TRBV5-4,.,TRBJ2-3,.,TGTGCCAGCAGCCAAACGGGGGATACGCAGTATTTT,CASSQTGDTQYF
19,TRBV7-3,.,TRBJ2-2,TRBD2,TGTGCCAGCAGCTTAGGCACTAGCGGGGGACATACGAACACCGGGGAGCTGTTTTTT,CASSLGTSGGHTNTGELFF
12,TRBV28,.,TRBJ2-2,.,TGTGCCAGCAGTTTTGTGTACGGGGAGCTGTTTTTT,CASSFVYGELFF
16,TRBV13,.,TRBJ2-1,TRBD1,TGTGCCAGCAGCTTCGGGACAGGGGGCGCCTACAATGAGCAGTTCTTC,CASSFGTGGAYNEQFF
14,TRBV18,.,TRBJ2-7,.,TGTGCCAGCTCACCCCGTTGGAGGGGCTACGAGCAGTACTTC,CASSPRWRGYEQYF
12,TRBV2,.,TRBJ2-7,TRBD1,TGTGCCAGCGAGACAGGGGCCTACGAGCAGTACTTC,CASETGAYEQYF
15,TRBV30,.,TRBJ2-7,TRBD1,TGTGCCTGGAGTAAACAGGGGTACAATTCCTACGAGCAGTACTTC,CAWSKQGYNSYEQYF
14,TRBV11-2,.,TRBJ2-2,.,TGTGCCAGCAGCTTTTGGCAGGTCACCGGGGAGCTGTTTTTT,CASSFWQVTGELFF
17,TRBV2,.,TRBJ1-2,.,TGTGCCAGCATATGTTTCGGCAGGGAATTTTGTAGCAATGGCTACACCTTC,CASICFGREFCSNGYTF
13,TRBV28,.,TRBJ1-5,.,TGTGCCAGCAGTTTCGACGGGAATCAGCCCCAGCATTTT,CASSFDGNQPQHF
15,TRBV30,.,TRBJ1-1,.,TGTGCCTGGAGTGTACAGGTGGGCTTGAACACTGAAGCTTTCTTT,CAWSVQVGLNTEAFF
13,TRBV29-1,once,TRBJ2-7,.,TGCAGCGTTGCGACGGGGAGCTCCTACGAGCAGTACTTC,CSVATGSSYEQYF
15,TRBV11-2,few,TRBJ2-3,TRBD1,TGTGCCAGCAGCAACCGGGACAGGGGGGCAGATACGCAGTATTTT,CASSNRDRGADTQYF
17,TRBV7-5,.,TRBJ2-1,.,TGTGCCAGAAGCCCCGGGACTAGCCCAGACAGGGGAGATGAGCAGTTCTTC,CARSPGTSPDRGDEQFF
15,TRBV5-1,.,TRBJ2-1,TRBD2,TGCGCCAGCAGCTCTACCCTGGGGGGGGACAATGAGCAGTTCTTC,CASSSTLGGDNEQFF
16,TRBV4-1,.,TRBJ2-2,.,TGCGCCAGCAGCCAAGATACTTCCGGGAGTACCGGGGAGCTGTTTTTT,CASSQDTSGSTGELFF
14,TRBV9,.,TRBJ1-4,.,TGTGCCAGCAGCGGAGAAACAACTAATGAAAAACTGTTTTTT,CASSGETTNEKLFF
15,TRBV4-1,few,TRBJ1-5,.,TGCGCCAGCAGCCGAGGACAGCTGCACCATCAGCCCCAGCATTTT,CASSRGQLHHQPQHF
11,TRBV2,.,TRBJ1-2,.,TGTGCCAGCAGTGAGAGGGATGGCTACACCTTC,CASSERDGYTF
16,TRBV5-1,.,TRBJ2-1,TRBD1,TGCGCCAGCAGCTTGGAGGCCCCGGGACAGGGAGATGAGCAGTTCTTC,CASSLEAPGQGDEQFF